The rows below give T cell receptor beta chains drawn from one sample of a study of vaccination and CD4 T cells after COVID-19. TCRdb re-called the PCR reads through MiXCR, storing one row per CDR3 protein. The sample comprises some 21,000 distinct CDR3 sequences, about 60% of which are singletons, and approximately 1.1% rests with the top ten. The source was CD4+ T cells from blood, collected before SARS-CoV-2 vaccination. These receptors all come from a human donor who had recovered from COVID-19. The CDR3 runs from the conserved cysteine through the conserved F or W. The D gene is left open where the match is weak. The size field is filled for only some rows; it gives once, few, many or a size class.

V gene,J gene,clone size,D gene,CDR3 DNA,CDR3 protein
TRBV2,TRBJ1-2,NA,NA,TGTGCCAGCAGTTTTGATTCTAACTATGGCTACACCTTC,CASSFDSNYGYTF
TRBV6-1,TRBJ2-5,NA,NA,TGTGCCAGCAGTGGACAGCCGGGGGAGACCCAGTACTTC,CASSGQPGETQYF
TRBV20-1,TRBJ2-3,NA,TRBD2,TGCAGTGCTCCACCGGAACTAGCGGGAGCCACAGATACGCAGTATTTT,CSAPPELAGATDTQYF
TRBV6-1,TRBJ2-3,few,NA,TGTGCCAGCAGGGACAGAGGCACAGATACGCAGTATTTT,CASRDRGTDTQYF
TRBV2,TRBJ1-2,NA,TRBD1,TGTGCCAGCAGTGAGAACCAGGGGGTCTATGGCTACACCTTC,CASSENQGVYGYTF
TRBV20-1,TRBJ2-7,NA,NA,TGCAGTGCTAGAGGCCCGGCGGCAAACGACGAGCAGTACTTC,CSARGPAANDEQYF
TRBV2,TRBJ2-5,few,NA,TGTGCCAGCAACCCGGATCAAGAGACCCAGTACTTC,CASNPDQETQYF
TRBV15,TRBJ1-4,NA,NA,TGTGCCACCAGCAGAAGGACTGGGGATAGGGAAAAACTGTTTTTT,CATSRRTGDREKLFF
TRBV2,TRBJ1-6,few,NA,TGTGCCAGCAGTGAGATCCAGGGAATCGATTCACCCCTCCACTTT,CASSEIQGIDSPLHF
TRBV7-2,TRBJ2-3,NA,NA,TGTGCCAGCAGCGGTAGCACAGATACGCAGTATTTT,CASSGSTDTQYF
TRBV12-3/TRBV12-4,TRBJ2-5,few,NA,TGTGCCAGCAGTTTCCCCAGCAGGGTAGAGACCCAGTACTTC,CASSFPSRVETQYF
TRBV19,TRBJ2-7,NA,NA,TGTGCCAGTAGTCGCGACAGGGGAGGGGAGCAGTACTTC,CASSRDRGGEQYF